This T cell receptor beta chain came from a study of blood T cell repertoires in COVID-19. Across the whole study: Samples came from the United States, Italy and Spain, spanning acute and convalescent COVID-19. T cells, B-cell-depleted T cells, or PBMCs provided the cDNA or gDNA that served as material.

V was shortened by 9 bases and J by 0 bases, with 17 bases between the two germline ends. Germline values: CDR1 LNHDA, CDR2 SQIVND (reference sequence). The CDR3 totals 15 residues. Authors' processing steps: Amplification of reference gene primers provided the estimated nucleated cell counts. Profiling relied on immunoSEQ multiplex PCR, and the TCRdb table lists in-frame clones only, not all of them. V and J calls and clone size come straight from that table; D and trimming were deduced from the DNA. Among roughly 150,000 clones listed, roughly 80% were seen once. The TCR comes from a man between 65 and 85 years old with active or convalescent COVID-19. This chain joins TRBV19 and TRBJ1-1, with D tentatively TRBD1 (6 bases). Sequencing input: peripheral blood. The CDR3 bases are TGTGCCAGCCGCACAATACAGGGACTGAACACTGAAGCTTTCTTT. This translates into CASRTIQGLNTEAFF.